This TCR beta chain was recorded in a study of blood T cell repertoires in COVID-19. Germline assignment: CDR1 SEHNR and CDR2 FQNEAQ (reference sequence). The CDR3 spans 14 residues. Trimming left V 8 bases short and J 2 bases short, with 14 bases between. Method: immunoSEQ multiplex PCR; TCRdb's copy keeps in-frame clones and lacks some. Altogether about 300,000 clones are present, 85% to 90% being singletons, with the ten largest covering 6.3%. Sequenced: peripheral blood. V and J are TRBV7-9 and TRBJ2-3, with D possibly matching TRBD1 (6 bases). The sequence was collected from a woman aged 45-60 years with COVID-19, enrolled during active disease. Here the CDR3 reads CASALSGVTDTQYF. The CDR3 DNA sequence: TGTGCCAGCGCCCTATCAGGGGTCACAGATACGCAGTATTTT. Supplemented by reference TRBV7-9 and TRBJ2-3, the full variable domain reads DTGVSQNPRHKITKRGQNVTFRCDPISEHNRLYWYRQTLGQGPEFLTYFQNEAQLEKSRLLSDRFSAERPKGSFSTLEIQRTEQGDSAMYLCASALSGVTDTQYFGPGTRLTVL.